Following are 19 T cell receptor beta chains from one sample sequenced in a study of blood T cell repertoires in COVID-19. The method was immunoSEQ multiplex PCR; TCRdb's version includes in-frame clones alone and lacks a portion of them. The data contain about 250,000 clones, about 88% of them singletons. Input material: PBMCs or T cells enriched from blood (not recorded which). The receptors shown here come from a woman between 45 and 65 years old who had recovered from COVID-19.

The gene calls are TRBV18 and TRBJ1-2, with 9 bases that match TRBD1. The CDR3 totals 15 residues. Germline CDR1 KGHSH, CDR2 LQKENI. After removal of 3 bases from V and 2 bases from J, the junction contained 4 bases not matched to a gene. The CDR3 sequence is CASSPEGTGNYGYTF. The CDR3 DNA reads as TGTGCCAGCTCACCGGAGGGGACAGGGAACTATGGCTACACCTTC.

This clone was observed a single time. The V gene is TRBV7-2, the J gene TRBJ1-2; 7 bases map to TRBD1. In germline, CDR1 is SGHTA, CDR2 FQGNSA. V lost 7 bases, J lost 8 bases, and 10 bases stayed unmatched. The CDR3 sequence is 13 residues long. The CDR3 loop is CASTQTGVGGYTF. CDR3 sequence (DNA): TGTGCCAGCACACAAACAGGGGTAGGGGGCTACACCTTC.

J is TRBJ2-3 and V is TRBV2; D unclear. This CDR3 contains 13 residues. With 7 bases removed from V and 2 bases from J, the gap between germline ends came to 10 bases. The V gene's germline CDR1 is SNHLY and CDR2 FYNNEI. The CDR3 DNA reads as TGTGCCAGCACCAAAATCTACACAGATACGCAGTATTTT. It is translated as CASTKIYTDTQYF.

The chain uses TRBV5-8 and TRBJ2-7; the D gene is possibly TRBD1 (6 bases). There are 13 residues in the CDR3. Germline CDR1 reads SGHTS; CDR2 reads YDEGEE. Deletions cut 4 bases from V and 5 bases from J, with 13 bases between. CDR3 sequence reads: CASSRRDINEQYF. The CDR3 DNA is TGTGCCAGCAGCCGCCGGGACATTAACGAGCAGTACTTC.

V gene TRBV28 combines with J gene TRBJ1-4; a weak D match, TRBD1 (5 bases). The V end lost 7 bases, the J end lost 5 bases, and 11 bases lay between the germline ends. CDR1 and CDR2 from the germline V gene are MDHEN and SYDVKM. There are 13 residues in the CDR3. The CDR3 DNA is TGTGCCAGCACAGGGCGAGCCAATGAAAAACTGTTTTTT. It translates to CASTGRANEKLFF.

CDR3 nucleotides: TGTGCCAGCAGTTTAGAGGGGACAGGCATCTACGAGCAGTACTTC. Amino acid sequence: CASSLEGTGIYEQYF. This sequence joins TRBV27 and TRBJ2-7, with TRBD1 matching over 8 bases. Germline lookup yields CDR1 MNHEY and CDR2 SMNVEV (reference sequence). This CDR3 has 15 residues. V trimming: 2 bases; J trimming: 3 bases; junction bases outside the gene matches: 6.

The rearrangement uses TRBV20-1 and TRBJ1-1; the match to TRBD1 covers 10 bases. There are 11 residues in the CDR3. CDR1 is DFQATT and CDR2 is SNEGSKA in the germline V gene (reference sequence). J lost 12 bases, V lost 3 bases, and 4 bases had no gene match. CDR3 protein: CSARGTGDTFF. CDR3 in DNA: TGCAGTGCTAGGGGGACAGGGGATACTTTCTTT.

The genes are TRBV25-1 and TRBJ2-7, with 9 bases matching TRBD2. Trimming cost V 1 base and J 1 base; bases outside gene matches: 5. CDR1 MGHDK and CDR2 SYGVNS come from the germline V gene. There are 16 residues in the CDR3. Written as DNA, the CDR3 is TGTGCCAGCAGTGAATGGGGTAGCGGGAGTTCCTACGAGCAGTACTTC. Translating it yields CASSEWGSGSSYEQYF.

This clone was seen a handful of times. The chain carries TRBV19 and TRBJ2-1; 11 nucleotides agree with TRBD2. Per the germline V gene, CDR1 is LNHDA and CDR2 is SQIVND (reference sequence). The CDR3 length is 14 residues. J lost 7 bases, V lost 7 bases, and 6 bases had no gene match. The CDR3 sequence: CASNTIAGGNEQFF. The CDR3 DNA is TGTGCCAGTAATACCATAGCGGGAGGGAATGAGCAGTTCTTC. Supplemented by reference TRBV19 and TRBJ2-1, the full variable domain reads DGGITQSPKYLFRKEGQNVTLSCEQNLNHDAMYWYRQDPGQGLRLIYYSQIVNDFQKGDIAEGYSVSREKKESFPLTVTSAQKNPTAFYLCASNTIAGGNEQFFGPGTRLTVL.

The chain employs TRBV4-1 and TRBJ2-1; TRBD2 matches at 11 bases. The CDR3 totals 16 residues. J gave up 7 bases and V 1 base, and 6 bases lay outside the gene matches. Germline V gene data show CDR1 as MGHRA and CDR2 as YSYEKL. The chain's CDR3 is CASSQVLAGVKNEQFF. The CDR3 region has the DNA TGCGCCAGCAGCCAAGTACTAGCGGGAGTTAAAAATGAGCAGTTCTTC.

The CDR3 DNA reads TGCGCCAGCAGCATCGGACCGGGACAGGGGGAAGAGACCCAGTACTTC. Translation: CASSIGPGQGEETQYF. This chain joins TRBV5-1 and TRBJ2-5; 11 nucleotides match TRBD1. Germline V gene sequence: CDR1 SGHRS, CDR2 YFSETQ. Unmatched junction bases numbered 8, after V lost 4 bases and J lost 3 bases. The CDR3 is made up of 16 amino acids.

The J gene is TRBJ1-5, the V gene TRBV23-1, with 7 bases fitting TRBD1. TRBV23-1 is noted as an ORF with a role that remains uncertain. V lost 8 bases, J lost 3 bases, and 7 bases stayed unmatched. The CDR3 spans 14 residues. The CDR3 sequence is CASSRGQYNQPQHF. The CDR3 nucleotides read TGCGCCAGCTCAAGGGGACAGTACAATCAGCCCCAGCATTTT.

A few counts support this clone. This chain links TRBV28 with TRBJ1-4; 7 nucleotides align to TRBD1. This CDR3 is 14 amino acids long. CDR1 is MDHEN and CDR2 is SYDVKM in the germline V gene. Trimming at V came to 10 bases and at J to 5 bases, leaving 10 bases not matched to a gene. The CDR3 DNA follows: TGTGCCACCCAACCGGGACAGTACAATGAAAAACTGTTTTTT. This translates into CATQPGQYNEKLFF.

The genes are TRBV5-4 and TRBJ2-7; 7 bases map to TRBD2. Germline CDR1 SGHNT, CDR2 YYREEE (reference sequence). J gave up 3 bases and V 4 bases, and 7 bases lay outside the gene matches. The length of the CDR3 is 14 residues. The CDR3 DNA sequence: TGTGCCAGCAGCGGACCCGGGACTAACTACGAGCAGTACTTC. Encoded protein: CASSGPGTNYEQYF.

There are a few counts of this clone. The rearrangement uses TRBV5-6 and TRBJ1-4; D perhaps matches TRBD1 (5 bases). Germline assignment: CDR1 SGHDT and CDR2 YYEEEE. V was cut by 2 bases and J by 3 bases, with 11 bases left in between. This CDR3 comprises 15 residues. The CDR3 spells CASSFAGTSNEKLFF. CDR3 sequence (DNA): TGTGCCAGCAGCTTCGCGGGGACGTCTAATGAAAAACTGTTTTTT. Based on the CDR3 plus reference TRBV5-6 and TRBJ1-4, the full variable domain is DAGVTQSPTHLIKTRGQQVTLRCSPKSGHDTVSWYQQALGQGPQFIFQYYEEEERQRGNFPDRFSGHQFPNYSSELNVNALLLGDSALYLCASSFAGTSNEKLFFGSGTQLSVL.

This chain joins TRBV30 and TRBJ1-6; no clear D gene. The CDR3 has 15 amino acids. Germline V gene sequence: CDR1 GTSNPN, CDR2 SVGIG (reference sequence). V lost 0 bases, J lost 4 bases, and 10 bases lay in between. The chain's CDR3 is CAWSVGGRYNSPLHF. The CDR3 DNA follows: TGTGCCTGGAGTGTGGGAGGGAGGTATAATTCACCCCTCCACTTT. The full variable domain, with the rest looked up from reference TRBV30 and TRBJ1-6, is SQTIHQWPATLVQPVGSPLSLECTVEGTSNPNLYWYRQAAGRGLQLLFYSVGIGQISSEVPQNLSASRPQDRQFILSSKKLLLSDSGFYLCAWSVGGRYNSPLHFGNGTRLTVT.

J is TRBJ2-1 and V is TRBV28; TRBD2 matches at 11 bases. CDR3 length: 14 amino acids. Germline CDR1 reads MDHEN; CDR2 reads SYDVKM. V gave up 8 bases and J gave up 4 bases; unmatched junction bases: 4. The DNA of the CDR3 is TGTGCCAGCGTCGGGACTAGCGGATACAATGAGCAGTTCTTC. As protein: CASVGTSGYNEQFF.

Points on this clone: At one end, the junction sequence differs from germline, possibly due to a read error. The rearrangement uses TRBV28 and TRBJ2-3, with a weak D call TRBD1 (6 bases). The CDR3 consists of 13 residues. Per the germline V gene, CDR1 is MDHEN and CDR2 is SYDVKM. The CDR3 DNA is TGTGCCAGCAGTGGTGGGGGCGCAGATCCGCAGTATTTT. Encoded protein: CASSGGGADPQYF.

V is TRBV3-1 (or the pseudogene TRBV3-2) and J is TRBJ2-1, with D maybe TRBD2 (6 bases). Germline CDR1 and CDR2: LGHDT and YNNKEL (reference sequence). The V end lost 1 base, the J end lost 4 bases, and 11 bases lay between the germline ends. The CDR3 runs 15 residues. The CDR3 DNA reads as TGTGCCAGCAGCCAAGGGGTGGAGGGTTACAATGAGCAGTTCTTC. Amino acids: CASSQGVEGYNEQFF.